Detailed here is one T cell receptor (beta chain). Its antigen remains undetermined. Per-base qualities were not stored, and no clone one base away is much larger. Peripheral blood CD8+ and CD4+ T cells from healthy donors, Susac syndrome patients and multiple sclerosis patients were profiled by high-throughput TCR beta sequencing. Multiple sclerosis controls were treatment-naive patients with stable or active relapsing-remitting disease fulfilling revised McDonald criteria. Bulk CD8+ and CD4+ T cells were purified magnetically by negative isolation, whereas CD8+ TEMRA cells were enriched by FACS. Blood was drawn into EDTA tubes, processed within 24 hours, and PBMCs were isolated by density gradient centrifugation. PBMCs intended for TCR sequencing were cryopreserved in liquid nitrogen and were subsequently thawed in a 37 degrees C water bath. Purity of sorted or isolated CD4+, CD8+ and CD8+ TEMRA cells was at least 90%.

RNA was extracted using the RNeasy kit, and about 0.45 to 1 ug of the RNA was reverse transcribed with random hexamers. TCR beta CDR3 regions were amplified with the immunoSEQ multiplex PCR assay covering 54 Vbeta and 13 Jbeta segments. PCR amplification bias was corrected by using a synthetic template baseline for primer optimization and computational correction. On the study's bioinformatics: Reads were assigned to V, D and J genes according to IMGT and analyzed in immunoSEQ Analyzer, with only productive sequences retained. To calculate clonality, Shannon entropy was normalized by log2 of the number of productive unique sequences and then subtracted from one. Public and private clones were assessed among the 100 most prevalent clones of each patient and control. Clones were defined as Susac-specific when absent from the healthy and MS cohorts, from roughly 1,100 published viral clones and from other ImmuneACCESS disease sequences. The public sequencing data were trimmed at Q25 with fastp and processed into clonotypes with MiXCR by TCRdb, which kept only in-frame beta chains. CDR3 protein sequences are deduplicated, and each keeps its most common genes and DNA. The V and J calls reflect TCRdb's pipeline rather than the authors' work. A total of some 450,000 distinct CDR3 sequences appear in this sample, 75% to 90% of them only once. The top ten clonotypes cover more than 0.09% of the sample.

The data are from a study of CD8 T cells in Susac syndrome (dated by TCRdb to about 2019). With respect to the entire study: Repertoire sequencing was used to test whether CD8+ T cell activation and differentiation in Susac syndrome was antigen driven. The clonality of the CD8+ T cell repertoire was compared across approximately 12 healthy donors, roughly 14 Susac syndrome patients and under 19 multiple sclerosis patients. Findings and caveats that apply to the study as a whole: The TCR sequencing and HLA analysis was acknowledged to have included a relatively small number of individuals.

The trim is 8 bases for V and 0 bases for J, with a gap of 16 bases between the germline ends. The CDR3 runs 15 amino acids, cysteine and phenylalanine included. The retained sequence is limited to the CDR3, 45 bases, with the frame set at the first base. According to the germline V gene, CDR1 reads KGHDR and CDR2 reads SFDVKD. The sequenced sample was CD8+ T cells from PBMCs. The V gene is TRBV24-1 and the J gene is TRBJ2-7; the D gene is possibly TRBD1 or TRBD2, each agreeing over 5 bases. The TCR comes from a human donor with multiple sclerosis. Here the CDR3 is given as CATNSGKGFSYEQYF. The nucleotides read TGTGCCACCAATTCCGGGAAGGGGTTCTCCTACGAGCAGTACTTC.